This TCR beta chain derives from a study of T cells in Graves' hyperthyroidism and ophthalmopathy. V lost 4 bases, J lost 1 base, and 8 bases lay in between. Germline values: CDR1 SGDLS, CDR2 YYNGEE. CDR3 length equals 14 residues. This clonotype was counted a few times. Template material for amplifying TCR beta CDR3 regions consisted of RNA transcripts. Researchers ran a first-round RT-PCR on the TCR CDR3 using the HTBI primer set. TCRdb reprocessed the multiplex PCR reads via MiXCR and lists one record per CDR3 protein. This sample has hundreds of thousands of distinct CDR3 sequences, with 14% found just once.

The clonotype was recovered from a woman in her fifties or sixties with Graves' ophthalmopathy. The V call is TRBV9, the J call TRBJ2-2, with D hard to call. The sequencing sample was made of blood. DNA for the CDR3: TGTGCCAGCAGCAACGGCCTGAACACCGGGGAGCTGTTTTTT. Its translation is CASSNGLNTGELFF.